This T cell receptor (beta chain) derives from a study of cytomegalovirus exposure and HLA in healthy donors. A word on this clone: Its matching antigen is unknown.

The PCR ran on 60 Vbeta and 13 Jbeta primers. Repertoires were generated with immunoSEQ multiplex PCR, while TCRdb's copy carries only in-frame clones and drops some. Here the sample spans 70,000 to 95,000 clones, 78% being singletons. General study results and limits: Fewer than 200 TCR beta chains were listed as cytomegalovirus-associated. When the data were analyzed later, several of the most significant clusters appeared to be linked to common viral pathogens. A later analysis linked a missense DCLRE1C variant to TCR beta V- and J-gene trimming. Rarity held for most TCR sequences, but there were some public TCRs that occurred in many donors.

Sequenced input: PBMCs. The receptor was derived from a man aged 35 to 55 in good health and CMV-seronegative.

CDR3 nucleotides: TGCGCCAGCAGCCCGGACAGATCCACTGAAGCTTTCTTT. Amino acid sequence: CASSPDRSTEAFF. J is TRBJ1-1 and V is TRBV5-1; D perhaps matches TRBD1 (6 bases). Germline V gene lookup returns CDR1 SGHRS and CDR2 YFSETQ. Trimming cost V 4 bases and J 4 bases, with 11 bases left between them. The CDR3 totals 13 residues.